A single T cell receptor (beta chain) is shown here with its context. The data derive from a study of T cells expressing NK-cell markers. It was by 5'RACE template switching with UMIs that TCR beta cDNA was made. TCRdb reprocessed the 5' RACE reads and stores each CDR3 protein as one record, lacking DNA. This table holds 150,000 to 200,000 distinct CDR3 sequences. Germline values: CDR1 LNHNV, CDR2 YYDKDF (reference sequence). This CDR3 contains 15 residues. This TCR was recovered from a man between 18 and 69 years old in good health. Sequenced input: blood T cells: a sorted CD56 or NKG2C T cell subset, CD4+ or CD8+ T cells, or bulk PBMC T cells (not recorded which). The chain recombines TRBV15 with TRBJ2-3; TCRdb's D call of TRBD1 is untestable without DNA. The CDR3 reads CATSIRDRSTDTQYF.